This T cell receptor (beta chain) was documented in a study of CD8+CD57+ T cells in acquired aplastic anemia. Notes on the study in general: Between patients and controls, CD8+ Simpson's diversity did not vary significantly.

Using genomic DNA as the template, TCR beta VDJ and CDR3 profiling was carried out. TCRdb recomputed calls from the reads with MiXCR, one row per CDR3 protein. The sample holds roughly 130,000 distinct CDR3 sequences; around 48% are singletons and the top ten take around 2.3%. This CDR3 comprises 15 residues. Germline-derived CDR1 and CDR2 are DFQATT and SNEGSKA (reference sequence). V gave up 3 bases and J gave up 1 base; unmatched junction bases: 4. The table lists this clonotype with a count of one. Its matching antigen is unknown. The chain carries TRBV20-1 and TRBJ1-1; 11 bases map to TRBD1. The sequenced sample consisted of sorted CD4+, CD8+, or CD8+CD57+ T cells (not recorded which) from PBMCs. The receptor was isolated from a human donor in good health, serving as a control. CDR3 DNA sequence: TGCAGTGCTAGTGGACAGGGGGCGGGGAACACTGAAGCTTTCTTT. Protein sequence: CSASGQGAGNTEAFF.